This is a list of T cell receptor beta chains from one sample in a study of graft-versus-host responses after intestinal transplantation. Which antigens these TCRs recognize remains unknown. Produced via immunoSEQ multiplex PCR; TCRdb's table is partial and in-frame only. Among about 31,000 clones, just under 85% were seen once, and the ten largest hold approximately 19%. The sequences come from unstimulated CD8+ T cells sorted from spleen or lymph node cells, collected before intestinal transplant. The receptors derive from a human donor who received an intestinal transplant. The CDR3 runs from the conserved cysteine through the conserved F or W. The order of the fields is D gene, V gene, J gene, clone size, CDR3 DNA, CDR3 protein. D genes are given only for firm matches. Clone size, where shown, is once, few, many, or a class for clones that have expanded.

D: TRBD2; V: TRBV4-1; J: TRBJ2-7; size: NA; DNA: TGCGCCAGCAGCCAGGCTACACTAGCGGCTTACTACGAGCAGTACTTC; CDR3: CASSQATLAAYYEQYF
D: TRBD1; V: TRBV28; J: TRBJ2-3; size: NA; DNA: TGTGCCAGCAGTTTAGAACAGGGGGCGGGTGGGGATACGCAGTATTTT; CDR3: CASSLEQGAGGDTQYF
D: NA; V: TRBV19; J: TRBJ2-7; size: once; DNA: TGTGCCAGTAGTCTGACTCAGGGTGGTATGAAGCAGTACTTC; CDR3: CASSLTQGGMKQYF
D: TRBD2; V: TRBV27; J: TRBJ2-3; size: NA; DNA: TGTGCCAGCGGTAAACGGACTAGCGGGATCGGCACAGATACGCAGTATTTT; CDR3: CASGKRTSGIGTDTQYF
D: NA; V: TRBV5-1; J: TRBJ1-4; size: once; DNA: TGCGCCAGCAGACCGGGAGCCATCAATGAAAAACTGTTTTTT; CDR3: CASRPGAINEKLFF
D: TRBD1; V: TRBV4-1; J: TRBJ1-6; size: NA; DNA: TGCGCCAGCAGCCTAGGGACAGCCGGTTCACCCCTCCACTTT; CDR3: CASSLGTAGSPLHF
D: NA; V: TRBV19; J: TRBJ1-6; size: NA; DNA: TGTGCCAGTAATGGCAGGGAAGGGTCACCCCTCCACTTT; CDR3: CASNGREGSPLHF
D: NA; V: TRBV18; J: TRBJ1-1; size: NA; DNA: TGTGCCAGCTCACCATCCAGGGACACTGAAGCTTTCTTT; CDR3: CASSPSRDTEAFF
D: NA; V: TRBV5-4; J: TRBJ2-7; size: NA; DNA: TGTGCCAGCAGCCCCGAAGCAGGGGTCTACGAGCAGTACTTC; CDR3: CASSPEAGVYEQYF
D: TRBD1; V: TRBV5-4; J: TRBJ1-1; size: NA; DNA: TGTGCCAGCAGCAAAGGGACAGGTGAAGCTTTCTTT; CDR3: CASSKGTGEAFF
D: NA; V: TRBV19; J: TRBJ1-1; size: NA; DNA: TGTGCCAGTGGGGAGGGTTTATCCACTGAAGCTTTCTTT; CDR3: CASGEGLSTEAFF
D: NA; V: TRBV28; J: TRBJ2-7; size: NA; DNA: TGTGCCAGCAACTCCCCCCGGGCGGGGAGCTCCTACGAGCAGTACTTC; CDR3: CASNSPRAGSSYEQYF
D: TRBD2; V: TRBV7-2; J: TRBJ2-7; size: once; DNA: TGTGCCAGCAGCTCCCTAGCGGGTCCCTACGAGCAGTACTTC; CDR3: CASSSLAGPYEQYF
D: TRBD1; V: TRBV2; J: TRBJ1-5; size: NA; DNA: TGTGCCAGCAGTGATCCTTGGGCAGGGGGCGAAGTTGATGCGCAGCATTTT; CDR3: CASSDPWAGGEVDAQHF
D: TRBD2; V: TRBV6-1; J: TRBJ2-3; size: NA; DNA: TGTGCCAGCAGTGACCCACTAGCGGGGGGCAGAGATACGCAGTATTTT; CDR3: CASSDPLAGGRDTQYF
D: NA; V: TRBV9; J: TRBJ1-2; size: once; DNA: TGTGCCAGCAGCCCAGAGACAGGTTCTAACTATGGCTACACCTTC; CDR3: CASSPETGSNYGYTF
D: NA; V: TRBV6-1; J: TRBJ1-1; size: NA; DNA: TGTGCCAGCAGTAAGGACCCAACGGGGAGCACTGAAGCTTTCTTT; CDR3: CASSKDPTGSTEAFF
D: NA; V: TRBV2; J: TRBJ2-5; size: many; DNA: TGTGCCAGCAGTCAGCTCCCGGGAGTAGAAGAGACCCAGTACTTC; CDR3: CASSQLPGVEETQYF
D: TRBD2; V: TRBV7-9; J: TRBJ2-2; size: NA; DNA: TGTGCCAGCATGTGGACTAGCGGGAACACCGGGGAGCTGTTTTTT; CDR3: CASMWTSGNTGELFF
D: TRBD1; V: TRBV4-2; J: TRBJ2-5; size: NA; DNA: TGTGCCAGCAGCCCAGCTGGACAGGGACAAGAGACCCAGTACTTC; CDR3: CASSPAGQGQETQYF
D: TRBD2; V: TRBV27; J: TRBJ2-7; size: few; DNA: TGTGCCAGCAGGGGGGGACTATCCAGCTCCTACGAGCAGTACTTC; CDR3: CASRGGLSSSYEQYF
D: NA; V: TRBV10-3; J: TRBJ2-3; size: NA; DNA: TGTGCCATCAGTGAGTCGTTCGGAGTAGATACGCAGTATTTT; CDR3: CAISESFGVDTQYF
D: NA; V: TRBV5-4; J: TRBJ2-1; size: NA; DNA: TGTGCCAGCAGCCCGGACAGTATTGGGTACAATGAGCAGTTCTTC; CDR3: CASSPDSIGYNEQFF
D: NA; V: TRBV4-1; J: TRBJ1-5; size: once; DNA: TGCGCCAGCAGCCCCCTTTCTAGCAATCAGCCCCAGCATTTT; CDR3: CASSPLSSNQPQHF
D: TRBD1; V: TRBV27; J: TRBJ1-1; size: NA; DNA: TGTGCCAGCAGTTGGGACAGATCGAACACTGAAGCTTTCTTT; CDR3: CASSWDRSNTEAFF
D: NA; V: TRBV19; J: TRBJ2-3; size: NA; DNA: TGTGCCAGTAGTATTACGACTTCAACAGATACGCAGTATTTT; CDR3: CASSITTSTDTQYF
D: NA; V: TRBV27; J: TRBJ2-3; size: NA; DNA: TGTGCCAGCCGGAGCACAGATACGCAGTATTTT; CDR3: CASRSTDTQYF
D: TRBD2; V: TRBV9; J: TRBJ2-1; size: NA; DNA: TGTGCCAGCAGCGACAGCGGGAGTTCCTACAATGAGCAGTTCTTC; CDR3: CASSDSGSSYNEQFF
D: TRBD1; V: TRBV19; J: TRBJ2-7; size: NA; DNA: TGTGCCAGTAGTATCGGGACAGGGATTTCCTACGAGCAGTACTTC; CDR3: CASSIGTGISYEQYF
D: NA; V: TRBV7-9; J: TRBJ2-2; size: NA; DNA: TGTGCCAGCAGCTTAGTTCCCCAATCCACCGGGGAGCTGTTTTTT; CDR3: CASSLVPQSTGELFF
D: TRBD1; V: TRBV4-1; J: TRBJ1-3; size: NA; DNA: TGCGCCAGCAGCCCGACCGGGACAGGGGAGTTGGCTGGAAACACCATATATTTT; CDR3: CASSPTGTGELAGNTIYF
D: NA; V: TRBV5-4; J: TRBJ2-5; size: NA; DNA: TGTGCCAGCAGCTTGGCCTTGCTAGAAGAGACCCAGTACTTC; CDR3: CASSLALLEETQYF
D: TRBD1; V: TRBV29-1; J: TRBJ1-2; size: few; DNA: TGCAGCGTCCCGACAGGGGACTATGGCTACACCTTC; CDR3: CSVPTGDYGYTF
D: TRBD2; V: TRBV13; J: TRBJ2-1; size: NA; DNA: TGTGCCAGCACCGCCTATGGGGAGGGGACCAGGGCAACTTGGACTAGCGGGGGGAATGAGCAGTTCTTC; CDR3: CASTAYGEGTRATWTSGGNEQFF
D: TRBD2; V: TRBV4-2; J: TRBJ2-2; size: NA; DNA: TGTGCCAGCAGCCAAGTCGGAGCGGGGGGGTGGTCCGGGGAGCTGTTTTTT; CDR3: CASSQVGAGGWSGELFF
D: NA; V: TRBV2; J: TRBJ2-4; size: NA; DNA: TGTGCCAGCCTGCCGGGGGAGAAAAACATTCAGTACTTC; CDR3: CASLPGEKNIQYF
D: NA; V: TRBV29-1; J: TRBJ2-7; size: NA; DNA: TGCAGCGTTGAAGAGGCGGACAGCCGTCAGGGTTACGAGCAGTACTTC; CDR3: CSVEEADSRQGYEQYF
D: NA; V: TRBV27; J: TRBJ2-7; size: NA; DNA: TGTGCCAGCAGTTTGGGGGCGGCGCTACACTACGAGCAGTACTTC; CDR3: CASSLGAALHYEQYF
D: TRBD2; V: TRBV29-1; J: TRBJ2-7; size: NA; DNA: TGCAGCGTTTCCGGACTAGCGGGAGTCTTCTTGGACGAGCAGTACTTC; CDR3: CSVSGLAGVFLDEQYF
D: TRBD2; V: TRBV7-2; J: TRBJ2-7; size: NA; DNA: TGTGCCAGCAACTTACTAGCGGGAGGTCCCTACGAGCAGTACTTC; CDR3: CASNLLAGGPYEQYF
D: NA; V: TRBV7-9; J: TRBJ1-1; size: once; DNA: TGTGCCAGCAGCTTAATTATAGGGGTCCGTACTGAAGCTTTCTTT; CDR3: CASSLIIGVRTEAFF
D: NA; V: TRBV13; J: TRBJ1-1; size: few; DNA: TGTGCCAGCAGCTTCCTTCGAGGAACTGAAGCTTTCTTT; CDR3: CASSFLRGTEAFF
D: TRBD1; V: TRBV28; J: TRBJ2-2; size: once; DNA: TGTGCCAGCAGCGGACAGGGGATGGGGGAGCTGTTTTTT; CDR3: CASSGQGMGELFF
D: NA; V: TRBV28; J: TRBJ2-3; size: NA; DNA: TGTGCCAGCAGTTTTATGCGGGCGGCAGATACGCAGTATTTT; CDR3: CASSFMRAADTQYF
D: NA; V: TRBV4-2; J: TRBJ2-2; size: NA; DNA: TGTGCCAGCAGCCAGAGGTTCGTGTACCACACCGGGGAGCTGTTTTTT; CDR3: CASSQRFVYHTGELFF
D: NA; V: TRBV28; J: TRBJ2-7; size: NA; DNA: TGTGCCAGCAGTTTTTGGCACAGGGTGCTCGAGCAGTACTTC; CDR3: CASSFWHRVLEQYF
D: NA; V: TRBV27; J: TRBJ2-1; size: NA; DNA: TGTGCCAGCAGTTTATCACCGGGTCACAATGAGCAGTTCTTC; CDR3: CASSLSPGHNEQFF
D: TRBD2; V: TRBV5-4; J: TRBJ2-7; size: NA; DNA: TGTGCCAGCAGCCACCGGGGACTAGAATCCTACGAGCAGTACTTC; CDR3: CASSHRGLESYEQYF
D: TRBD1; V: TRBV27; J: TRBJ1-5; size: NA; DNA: TGTGCCAGCAGCACGGGACAGGGGGCCTACAATCAGCCCCAGCATTTT; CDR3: CASSTGQGAYNQPQHF
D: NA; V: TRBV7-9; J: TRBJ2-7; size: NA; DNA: TGTGCCAGCAGCTTAGTAGAATCCTACGAGCAGTACTTC; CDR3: CASSLVESYEQYF
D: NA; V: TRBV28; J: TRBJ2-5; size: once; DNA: TGTGCCAGCAGCCCCCTCCTAGCGCCCCAAGAGACCCAGTACTTC; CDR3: CASSPLLAPQETQYF
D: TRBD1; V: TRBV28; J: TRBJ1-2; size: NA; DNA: TGTGCCAGCAGTCCCACGGGACAGGGGTTGTATGGCTACACCTTC; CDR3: CASSPTGQGLYGYTF
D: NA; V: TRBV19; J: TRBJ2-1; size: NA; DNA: TGTGCCAGTAGTATAGGGAGCGAGTACAATGAGCAGTTCTTC; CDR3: CASSIGSEYNEQFF
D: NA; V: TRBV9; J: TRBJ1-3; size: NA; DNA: TGTGCCAGCAGCGTAGTGGCCTCTGGAAACACCATATATTTT; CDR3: CASSVVASGNTIYF
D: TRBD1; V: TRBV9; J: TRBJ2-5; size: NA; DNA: TGTGCCAGCAGCGTTGGCAGGGGGCGGGAGACCCAGTACTTC; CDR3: CASSVGRGRETQYF